What follows is one T cell receptor (beta chain) and its context. Its matching antigen is unknown. Researchers ran the PCR with 60 Vbeta and 13 Jbeta primers. Clones were sequenced by immunoSEQ multiplex PCR, and TCRdb holds only the in-frame ones, with some missing. The sample contains roughly 120,000 clones, 81% of which appear only once. The data are from a study of cytomegalovirus exposure and HLA in healthy donors. Study-wide points: Prior analysis indicated that the majority of TCR beta V segments exhibited productivity approximately 87% or approximately 30% of the time.

Germline CDR1 LGHNA, CDR2 YSLEER. CDR3 size: 14 residues. J lost 7 bases, V lost 3 bases, and 6 bases had no gene match. The sequence came from a woman aged 25 to 39 in good health and CMV-seronegative. V gene TRBV4-3 combines with J gene TRBJ2-1; 7 bases fit TRBD1. Sequencing was carried out using PBMCs. CDR3 DNA sequence: TGCGCCAGCAGCCAGACAGGGTTAGGGAATGAGCAGTTCTTC. Protein sequence: CASSQTGLGNEQFF.